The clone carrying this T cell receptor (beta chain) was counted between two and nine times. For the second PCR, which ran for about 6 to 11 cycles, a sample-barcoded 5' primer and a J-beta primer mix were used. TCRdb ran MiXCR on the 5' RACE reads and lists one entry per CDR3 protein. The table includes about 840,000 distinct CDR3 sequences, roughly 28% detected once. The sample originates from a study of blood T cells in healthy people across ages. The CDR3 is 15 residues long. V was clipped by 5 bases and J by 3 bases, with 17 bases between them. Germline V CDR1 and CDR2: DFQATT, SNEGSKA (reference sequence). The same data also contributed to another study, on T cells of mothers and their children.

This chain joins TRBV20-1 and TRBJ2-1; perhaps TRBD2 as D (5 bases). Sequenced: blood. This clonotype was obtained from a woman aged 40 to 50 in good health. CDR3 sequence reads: CSARLLEKSYNEQFF. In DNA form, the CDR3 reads TGCAGTGCTCGATTACTAGAGAAGAGCTACAATGAGCAGTTCTTC.